The table lists the clone carrying this T cell receptor beta chain with a few counts. The target antigen is unknown. A multiplex PCR was run with 60 Vbeta primers and 13 Jbeta primers. Using immunoSEQ multiplex PCR, the repertoire was profiled, and TCRdb retains in-frame clones only, with some absent. The table records about 200,000 clones, roughly an eighth of them present only once. The data were taken from a study of cytomegalovirus exposure and HLA in healthy donors. General study results and limits: Solely CMV serostatus was available to characterize immune exposure.

This CDR3 region has 13 residues. Germline V gives CDR1 MNHEY, CDR2 SMNVEV (reference sequence). The V and J ends lost 4 bases and 10 bases, in that order; junction bases with no gene match: 4. Samples came from healthy bone marrow donors. This chain uses TRBV27 with TRBJ2-1; 10 nucleotides align to TRBD1. Material: PBMCs. The receptor was isolated from a man between 45 and 60 years old in good health and CMV-seropositive. CDR3 in amino acids: CASSWDRGEEQFF. The CDR3 DNA is TGTGCCAGCAGTTGGGACAGGGGTGAAGAGCAGTTCTTC.